A selection of T cell receptor beta chains follows, all from one sample in a study of long-term antiretroviral therapy in people with HIV. The table came from immunoSEQ multiplex PCR; TCRdb's copy has only in-frame clones and leaves some out. The sample holds 30,000 to 40,000 clones, over 90% seen once. The sample was unsorted PBMCs, taken 4.1 years after starting antiretroviral therapy. All receptors come from a woman between 45 and 65 years old with HIV. The CDR3 runs from the conserved cysteine through the conserved F or W. A D gene is named only where the DNA matches it firmly. Clone sizes are given selectively: once, few, many, or a class where the clone is expanded.

CDR3nt	CDR3aa	v_gene	d_gene	abundance	j_gene
TGTGCCAGCTCACCCCCTACGGACAGGGGAAACTATGGCTACACCTTC	CASSPPTDRGNYGYTF	TRBV18	TRBD1	NA	TRBJ1-2
TGTGCCAGCAGCTCGTCACTGAACACTGAAGCTTTCTTT	CASSSSLNTEAFF	TRBV7-3	NA	NA	TRBJ1-1
TGCGCCAGCGCACGACTTTCACCCCCGTCTGAGCAGTACTTC	CASARLSPPSEQYF	TRBV5-1	NA	NA	TRBJ2-7
TGCACCGGACTATCGGGGCTCACTGAAGCTTTCTTT	CTGLSGLTEAFF	TRBV29-1	NA	NA	TRBJ1-1
TGTGCCAGCAGCTTAGCGCCCAGCCCCGCCACCGGGGAGCTGTTTTTT	CASSLAPSPATGELFF	TRBV7-9	NA	once	TRBJ2-2
TGTGCCAGCAGCTTACCAGGGAACACTGAAGCTTTCTTT	CASSLPGNTEAFF	TRBV11-1	NA	NA	TRBJ1-1
TGCGCCAGCAGTGAGAACAGGGGGTCGTTCACTGAAGCTTTCTTT	CASSENRGSFTEAFF	TRBV10-1	TRBD1	NA	TRBJ1-1
TGTGCCAGCAGCGTAGACGGGGGGGCCTCAAATGAGCAGTTCTTC	CASSVDGGASNEQFF	TRBV9	TRBD2	NA	TRBJ2-1
TGTGCCAGCAGCTTTGGGGGGTCACTTGTTTATGGCTACACCTTC	CASSFGGSLVYGYTF	TRBV5-6	NA	NA	TRBJ1-2
TGTGCCAGCAGCCAACCCGAAACTAGCGGGGTAGATACGCAGTATTTT	CASSQPETSGVDTQYF	TRBV4-2	TRBD2	NA	TRBJ2-3
TGTGCCAGCAGCCCCTGGGGGGGGACAGGAAGTGACACCATATATTTT	CASSPWGGTGSDTIYF	TRBV7-8	TRBD1	NA	TRBJ1-3
TGTGCCAGCAGTGGACAGGGGCTTCGACTGAAAACCACAGATACGCAGTATTTT	CASSGQGLRLKTTDTQYF	TRBV2	TRBD1	NA	TRBJ2-3
TGTGCCAGCAGCTTTGGGGTCCGAAACCTGGCAAAACTGTTTTTT	CASSFGVRNLAKLFF	TRBV7-9	NA	NA	TRBJ1-4
TGTGCCAGCAGCTTGCGGGGGGTCTCTGGAAACACCATATATTTT	CASSLRGVSGNTIYF	TRBV5-4	NA	NA	TRBJ1-3
TGTGCCAGCAGCTTGGGGGGGGGACGCGGCCCCTTCAGGCCCCAGCATTTT	CASSLGGGRGPFRPQHF	TRBV5-5	NA	NA	TRBJ1-5
TGTGCCAGCAGCCCACCAGGACGCATCGGGGCCTACGAGCAGTACTTC	CASSPPGRIGAYEQYF	TRBV7-2	NA	few	TRBJ2-7
TGTGCCAGCAGCTCGGATCCTCTGAACAGGGCCGGGGAGCTGTTTTTT	CASSSDPLNRAGELFF	TRBV5-4	NA	NA	TRBJ2-2
TGTGCCAGCAGCTTGGGAAAGAGCTCCTATAATTCACCCCTCCACTTT	CASSLGKSSYNSPLHF	TRBV5-6	NA	NA	TRBJ1-6
TGTGCCAGCGGGGAGGGAGACCAGCCCCAGCATTTT	CASGEGDQPQHF	TRBV25-1	NA	once	TRBJ1-5
TGTGCCTCCTCTAGAACAGGAGGAGCCTACGAGCAGTACTTC	CASSRTGGAYEQYF	TRBV19	NA	few	TRBJ2-7
TGTGCCAGCTCACCAAGTACTTTTAATACAGCTGAGCAGTACTTC	CASSPSTFNTAEQYF	TRBV18	NA	NA	TRBJ2-7
TGTGCCAGTACCAGTGGGGGGGACAGGGATGAAAAACTGTTTTTT	CASTSGGDRDEKLFF	TRBV19	TRBD1	NA	TRBJ1-4
TGCGCCAGCAGTGAGTCGGAGACACAAGAGACCCAGTACTTC	CASSESETQETQYF	TRBV10-1	NA	NA	TRBJ2-5
TGCAGCGTTGAGGTCAGCCGGAGCACTGAAGCTTTCTTT	CSVEVSRSTEAFF	TRBV29-1	NA	once	TRBJ1-1
TGCGCCAGCAGCCAACGCCCGGGGAAGGACATTCAGTACTTC	CASSQRPGKDIQYF	TRBV4-3	NA	NA	TRBJ2-4
TGTGCCAGCAGCTATAGGGGGCAGGGGGAAAAACTGTTTTTT	CASSYRGQGEKLFF	TRBV5-6	TRBD1	NA	TRBJ1-4
TGTGCCAGCAGTTACTCGTACCGACTAGAAAAACTGTTTTTT	CASSYSYRLEKLFF	TRBV6-5	NA	NA	TRBJ1-4
TGTGCCAGCAGGGCTTCTTCGGGAGCCAATCAGCCCCAGCATTTT	CASRASSGANQPQHF	TRBV2	NA	once	TRBJ1-5